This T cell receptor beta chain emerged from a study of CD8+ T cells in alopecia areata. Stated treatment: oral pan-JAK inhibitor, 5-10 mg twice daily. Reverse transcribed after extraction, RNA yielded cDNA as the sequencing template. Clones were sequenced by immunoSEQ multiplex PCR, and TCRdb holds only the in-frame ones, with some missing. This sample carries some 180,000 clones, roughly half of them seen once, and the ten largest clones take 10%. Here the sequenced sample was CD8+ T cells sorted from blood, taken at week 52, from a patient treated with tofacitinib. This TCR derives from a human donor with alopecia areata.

The CDR3 coding sequence is TGTGCCAGCAGATCCCGACTCAGGGTGTCTGAGACCCAGTACTTC. It yields the protein CASRSRLRVSETQYF. This chain uses TRBV27 with TRBJ2-5, with a weak D call TRBD1 (5 bases). Germline CDR1 reads MNHEY; CDR2 reads SMNVEV (reference sequence). The ends were cut back, 6 bases at V and 5 bases at J, with 19 bases in the middle. The CDR3 length is 15 residues.